This T cell receptor (beta chain) was documented in a study of cytomegalovirus exposure and HLA in healthy donors. Study at large: Earlier work reported 117 million unique TCR beta sequences from about 180 million T cells.

The PCR was carried out with 60 Vbeta primers and 13 Jbeta primers. The method was immunoSEQ multiplex PCR; TCRdb's version includes in-frame clones alone and lacks a portion of them. The sample lists some 120,000 clones; 75% to 85% were seen once. The ends lost 3 bases at V and 0 bases at J; junction bases unmatched: 8. This CDR3 has 18 residues. Germline V CDR1 and CDR2: SGHRS, YFSETQ. Concerning this clone itself: The target antigen is unknown.

Notes on the study in general: It was reported in a later analysis that an Asian-associated ancestry cluster showed fewer N-insertions than the roughly 670-donor mean. CMV antigen specificity of a few CMV-associated chains was confirmed in vitro.

This chain uses TRBV5-1 with TRBJ2-6, with 8 positions matching TRBD1. Sequenced sample: PBMCs. This clonotype originated in a male donor in good health and CMV-seronegative. CDR3 amino acids: CASSSNRDRYSGANVLTF. The CDR3 coding sequence is TGCGCCAGCAGCTCCAACCGGGACAGGTACTCTGGGGCCAACGTCCTGACTTTC.